The 5 T cell receptor beta chains reported below all come from one sample, sequenced in a study of blood T cells in healthy people across ages. Combining a sample-barcoded 5' primer with a J-beta primer mix, a second PCR ran for roughly 7 to 12 cycles. TCRdb re-called the 5' RACE reads with MiXCR, one entry per CDR3 protein. The data show under 750,000 distinct CDR3 sequences, with 40% to 55% seen just once and around 25% held by the top ten. Sequenced: blood. These receptors were collected from a man older than 75 in good health.

This clonotype came up a few times. The chain carries TRBV30 and TRBJ2-3; no reliable D call. Trimming shortened V by 0 bases and J by 1 base, and 11 bases separated the two germline ends. Germline V gives CDR1 GTSNPN, CDR2 SVGIG (reference sequence). CDR3 length equals 15 residues. The CDR3 DNA follows: TGTGCCTGGAGTGTACAACCTCGTGGCACAGATACGCAGTATTTT. Amino acid sequence: CAWSVQPRGTDTQYF.

The chain's CDR3 is CASSPSTRSGGGTDTQYF. In nucleotides, the CDR3 is TGCGCCAGCAGCCCATCCACGAGAAGCGGGGGCGGCACAGATACGCAGTATTTT. V usage is TRBV4-3 and J usage is TRBJ2-3, with TRBD2 identical over 8 bases. The CDR3 loop spans 18 amino acids. Germline CDR1 reads LGHNA; CDR2 reads YSLEER. V lost 4 bases, J lost 1 base, and 13 bases stayed unmatched.

This clonotype was recorded a few times. The chain is built from TRBV20-1 and TRBJ1-5; no reliable D call. The CDR3 has 14 amino acids. Trimming took off 1 base at V and 0 bases at J, with 7 bases between the two ends. From germline, CDR1 is DFQATT and CDR2 SNEGSKA (reference sequence). The CDR3 region is CSARGYTSNQPQHF. The CDR3 nucleotides read TGCAGTGCTAGAGGGTACACTAGCAATCAGCCCCAGCATTTT.

This clonotype was observed once. J is TRBJ2-1 and V is TRBV15; TRBD2 agrees at 7 bases. This CDR3 has 15 residues. Germline V gene sequence: CDR1 LNHNV, CDR2 YYDKDF (reference sequence). The junction had 3 bases not matched to a gene; V was cut back by 2 bases and J by 2 bases. The CDR3 is CATSRLREPYNEQFF. CDR3 DNA sequence: TGTGCCACCAGCAGATTGCGGGAGCCCTACAATGAGCAGTTCTTC.

The chain is built from TRBV29-1 and TRBJ2-1; 7 bases map to TRBD1. CDR1 is SQVTM, CDR2 ANQGSEA, per germline. The V segment lost 6 bases and the J segment 3 bases; nucleotides outside the gene matches: 5. The CDR3 covers 13 residues. DNA for the CDR3: TGCAGCGTGGAACAGGGGAGCTACAATGAGCAGTTCTTC. Translating gives CSVEQGSYNEQFF.